Listed here are 15 T cell receptor beta chains from one sample, sequenced in a study of T cell responses to AZD1222 COVID-19 vaccine. Clones were read by immunoSEQ multiplex PCR, and TCRdb kept only the in-frame ones, dropping some. Among 150,000 to 200,000 clones listed, roughly 93% were seen once. This specimen consisted of peripheral blood, obtained on day 0 of AZD1222 vaccination. Every receptor here comes from an adult in good health.

A note on this clone: Within the sample, other DNA sequences also encode this same CDR3. The chain combines TRBV5-1 with TRBJ2-5; D call uncertain. The ends were cut back, 4 bases at V and 2 bases at J, with 3 bases in the middle. This CDR3 comprises 11 residues. Germline lookup yields CDR1 SGHRS and CDR2 YFSETQ. DNA for the CDR3: TGCGCCAGCAGCGCGCAAGAGACCCAGTACTTC. It codes for CASSAQETQYF.

This rearrangement joins TRBV12-3 or TRBV12-4 to TRBJ1-2, with a weak D call TRBD1 (6 bases). The length of the CDR3 is 13 residues. The V gene lost 2 bases and the J gene lost 7 bases, with 11 bases spanning the gap. The CDR3 region has the DNA TGTGCCAGCAGTTTAAGGGGGTCCGGTGGCTACACCTTC. Protein: CASSLRGSGGYTF.

The V gene is TRBV7-2, the J gene TRBJ1-1, with 7 bases aligning to TRBD1. Germline V gene data show CDR1 as SGHTA and CDR2 as FQGNSA. The length of the CDR3 is 15 residues. J gave up 0 bases and V 5 bases, and 6 bases lay outside the gene matches. This CDR3 reads CASSTRQGMNTEAFF. CDR3 sequence (DNA): TGTGCCAGCAGCACAAGACAGGGCATGAACACTGAAGCTTTCTTT.

The V and J genes are TRBV19 and TRBJ1-3; maybe TRBD1 (6 bases). CDR1 is LNHDA, CDR2 SQIVND, per germline (reference sequence). With 3 bases removed from V and 0 bases from J, the gap between germline ends came to 12 bases. The CDR3 is 16 residues long. This CDR3 is CASSMAGVISGNTIYF. DNA of the CDR3: TGTGCCAGTAGTATGGCAGGGGTCATCTCTGGAAACACCATATATTTT.

The chain combines TRBV4-1 with TRBJ1-5; no clear D. The length of the CDR3 is 16 residues. The V gene's germline CDR1 is MGHRA and CDR2 YSYEKL. V dropped 4 bases and J dropped 2 bases, with 15 bases sitting between them. CDR3: CASSPLYLAGNQPQHF. CDR3 coding DNA: TGCGCCAGCAGCCCACTATATTTGGCTGGCAATCAGCCCCAGCATTTT.

The V gene is TRBV13, the J gene TRBJ1-2; 11 bases align to TRBD1. The CDR3 sequence is 14 residues long. Germline V gene data show CDR1 as PRHDT and CDR2 as FYEKMQ (reference sequence). Trimming removed 4 bases from V and 6 bases from J; junction bases left unmatched: 4. The CDR3 reads CASSSGQGANGYTF. The CDR3 DNA is TGTGCCAGCAGCTCCGGACAGGGGGCTAATGGCTACACCTTC.

The chain carries TRBV6-5 and TRBJ1-2; D is perhaps TRBD1 (5 bases). Trimming took off 0 bases at V and 7 bases at J, with 9 bases between the two ends. This CDR3 has 13 residues. In germline, CDR1 is MNHEY, CDR2 SVGAGI. DNA of the CDR3: TGTGCCAGCAGTTACTCGGGGGGACTTGGCTACACCTTC. This gives the protein CASSYSGGLGYTF.

The chain couples TRBV11-2 to TRBJ1-3; no definite D call. Germline V gene data show CDR1 as SGHAT and CDR2 as FQNNGV. Between the trimmed V and J ends, which lost 6 bases and 2 bases, there was a span of 11 bases. The CDR3 extends over 14 amino acids. CDR3 protein: CASSPILAGNTIYF. CDR3 coding DNA: TGTGCCAGCAGTCCTATCCTGGCTGGAAACACCATATATTTT.

The V gene is TRBV5-8, the J gene TRBJ1-5, with D unresolved. V lost 0 bases and J 0 bases, leaving 16 bases between the germline ends. CDR1 is SGHTS, CDR2 YDEGEE, per germline. The CDR3 covers 18 residues. The CDR3 loop is CASSLVTRSLNSNQPQHF. The DNA for the CDR3 is TGTGCCAGCAGCTTGGTGACAAGATCCTTGAATAGCAATCAGCCCCAGCATTTT.

The chain is built from TRBV5-1 and TRBJ2-3; no firm D call. Trimming cost V 1 base and J 0 bases, with 6 bases left between them. CDR1 and CDR2 from the germline V gene are SGHRS and YFSETQ. The CDR3 length is 14 residues. CDR3 amino acids: CASSLFSSTDTQYF. The CDR3 region has the DNA TGCGCCAGCAGCTTGTTTAGTAGCACAGATACGCAGTATTTT.

The chain carries TRBV27 and TRBJ2-3, with D unclear. V lost 5 bases and J 5 bases, leaving 14 bases between the germline ends. Germline CDR1 is MNHEY and CDR2 is SMNVEV (reference sequence). This CDR3 is 14 amino acids long. CDR3 DNA sequence: TGTGCCAGCAGTAGGTGGGCTCTCGAAGATACGCAGTATTTT. Translating it yields CASSRWALEDTQYF.

The chain has TRBV28 and TRBJ1-2; D is possibly TRBD1 (5 bases). CDR3 length: 15 amino acids. V was shortened by 4 bases and J by 4 bases, with 16 bases between the two germline ends. Germline CDR1 and CDR2: MDHEN and SYDVKM. The CDR3 reads CASSSPQGFSYGYTF. CDR3 nucleotides: TGTGCCAGCAGTTCCCCCCAGGGTTTTAGCTATGGCTACACCTTC.

The CDR3: CASSATTGLLYGYTF. CDR3 sequence (DNA): TGTGCCAGCAGCGCTACGACAGGGCTGCTCTATGGCTACACCTTC. The V gene is TRBV9, the J gene TRBJ1-2, with 7 bases lining up with TRBD1. The germline gives CDR1 SGDLS, CDR2 YYNGEE. V trimming: 3 bases; J trimming: 4 bases; junction bases outside the gene matches: 9. The CDR3 is 15 amino acids.

The rearrangement links TRBV6-2 or TRBV6-3 to TRBJ2-1; the D gene could be TRBD1 or TRBD2 (5 bases each). CDR3 length: 14 residues. Per germline, CDR1 MNHEY and CDR2 SVGEGT. Trimming cost V 4 bases and J 5 bases, with 12 bases left between them. CDR3 bases: TGTGCCAGCAGTTTTGGGGGTTCTAACAATGAGCAGTTCTTC. Protein: CASSFGGSNNEQFF.

The chain is built from TRBV27 and TRBJ1-2; weak D call: TRBD1 (6 bases). CDR1 is MNHEY, CDR2 SMNVEV, per germline (reference sequence). Trimming pared 6 bases from V and 4 bases from J, leaving 12 bases between. The CDR3 has 13 amino acids. The CDR3 DNA sequence: TGTGCCAGCAGACCGACAGGTTCCTATGGCTACACCTTC. This encodes CASRPTGSYGYTF.